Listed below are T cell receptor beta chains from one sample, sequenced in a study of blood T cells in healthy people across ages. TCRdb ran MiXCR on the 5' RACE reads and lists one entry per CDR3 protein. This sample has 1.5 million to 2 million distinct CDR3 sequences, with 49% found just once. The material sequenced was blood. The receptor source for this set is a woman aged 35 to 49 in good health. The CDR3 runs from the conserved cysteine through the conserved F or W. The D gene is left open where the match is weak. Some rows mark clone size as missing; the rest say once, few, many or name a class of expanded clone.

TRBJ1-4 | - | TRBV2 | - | TGTGCCAGCAGTGAAGTTGGACAAGGGAAAACAAAACTGTTTTTT | CASSEVGQGKTKLFF
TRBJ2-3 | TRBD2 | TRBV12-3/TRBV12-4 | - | TGTGCCAGCAGTTTAAGGCTAGCGGACGTCAGCACAGATACGCAGTATTTT | CASSLRLADVSTDTQYF
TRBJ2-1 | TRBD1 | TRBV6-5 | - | TGTGCCAGCAGGGACAGGGGCAATGAGCAGTTCTTC | CASRDRGNEQFF
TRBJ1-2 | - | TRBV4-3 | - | TGCGCCAACAGCCAAGATCGCTCAAGGGGGAACTATGGCTACACCTTC | CANSQDRSRGNYGYTF
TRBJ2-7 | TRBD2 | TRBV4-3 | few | TGCGCCAGCAGCCAATCCCTAGCGGGGGGTTTCGAGCAGTACTTC | CASSQSLAGGFEQYF
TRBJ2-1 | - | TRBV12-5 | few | TGTGCTAGTGGTTTGGGGTCCCCTAGCGTGGGGGGTCTTTACAATGAGCAGTTCTTC | CASGLGSPSVGGLYNEQFF
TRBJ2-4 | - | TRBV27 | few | TGTGCCAGCAGTGCCCTCGCTCCCACGCCGCTAGCCAAAAACATTCAGTACTTC | CASSALAPTPLAKNIQYF
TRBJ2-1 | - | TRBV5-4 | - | TGTGCCAGCAGCTCCAGGAGGGTTCTCGACACTGAGCAGTTCTTC | CASSSRRVLDTEQFF
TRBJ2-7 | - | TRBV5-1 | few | TGCGCCAGCAGACCGACCTATAGCGCGGGCGACGAGCAGTACTTC | CASRPTYSAGDEQYF
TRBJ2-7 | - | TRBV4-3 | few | TGCGCCAGCAGCCAAGATAGGGACATATACGAGCAGTACTTC | CASSQDRDIYEQYF
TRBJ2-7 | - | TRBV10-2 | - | TGCGCCAGCAGTGAGTATAGGGCAGGATCAAACTACGAGCAGTACTTC | CASSEYRAGSNYEQYF
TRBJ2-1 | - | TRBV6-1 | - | TGTGCCACCATAGGACGGGGCAGGGAGTCCTACAATGAGCAGTTCTTC | CATIGRGRESYNEQFF
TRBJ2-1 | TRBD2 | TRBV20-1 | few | TGCAGTGCTAGAGACTTTAGCGGGAGCTCCTACAATGAGCAGTTCTTC | CSARDFSGSSYNEQFF
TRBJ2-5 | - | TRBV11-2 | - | TGTGCCAGCAGCCCGGTCGACCCAGCCGGGACCCAGTACTTC | CASSPVDPAGTQYF
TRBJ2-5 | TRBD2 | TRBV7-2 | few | TGTGCCAGCAGCCGCGGGACTAGCCGGAGAGAGACCCAGTACTTC | CASSRGTSRRETQYF
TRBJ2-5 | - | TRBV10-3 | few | TGTGCCATCAGTGAAGGACAGCCAGAGACCCAGTACTTC | CAISEGQPETQYF